This TCR beta chain was recovered during a study of cytomegalovirus exposure and HLA in healthy donors. Study-wide results and limits: Later analysis associated a missense DCLRE1C variant with TCR beta V- and J-gene trimming.

A multiplex PCR was run with 60 Vbeta primers and 13 Jbeta primers. The repertoire was sequenced with immunoSEQ multiplex PCR; TCRdb's copy has only in-frame clones and lacks some. The profile covers under 95,000 clones, with around three quarters appearing a single time and 0.85% to 1.3% taken by the ten largest. For this clone: Its antigen is as yet unknown.

V lost 6 bases, J lost 0 bases, and 3 bases stayed unmatched. This CDR3 region has 14 residues. The germline V gene encodes CDR1 MNHEY and CDR2 SVGAGI. The J gene is TRBJ2-7, the V gene TRBV6-5; TRBD1 aligns across 9 bases. The sequencing input was PBMCs. The clonotype was recovered from a male donor in good health and CMV-seronegative. The CDR3 DNA sequence: TGTGCCAGCAGGGGACAGGGTAGCTCCTACGAGCAGTACTTC. Amino acid sequence: CASRGQGSSYEQYF.